This T cell receptor beta chain was sequenced in a study of blood T cell repertoires in COVID-19. Clones were read by immunoSEQ multiplex PCR, and TCRdb kept only the in-frame ones, dropping some. The repertoire holds under 300,000 clones, 85% seen once, with around 6.3% in the top ten. The CDR3 loop spans 14 amino acids. The germline V gene has CDR1 KGHDR and CDR2 SFDVKD. With 7 bases clipped from V and 0 bases from J, the junction kept 4 bases outside the gene matches. The V call is TRBV24-1, the J call TRBJ1-1; 7 bases agree with TRBD1. Sequenced: PBMCs or T cells enriched from blood (not recorded which). The receptor's source is a woman aged 45-65 years who had been exposed to COVID-19. CDR3 in amino acids: CATSPGQMNTEAFF. The CDR3 DNA sequence: TGTGCCACCAGCCCGGGACAGATGAACACTGAAGCTTTCTTT.